Listed here are 31 T cell receptor beta chains from one sample, sequenced in a study of cytomegalovirus exposure and HLA in healthy donors. Some clones are missing from TCRdb's copy, which holds only in-frame ones; the method was immunoSEQ multiplex PCR. The sample gives approximately 150,000 clones, 85% of which show up once; 2% to 2.5% is in the top ten. Material for sequencing was PBMCs. Receptors originate from a young man in good health and CMV-seropositive.

V is TRBV6-5 and J is TRBJ2-7, with D maybe TRBD1 (8 bases). V gave up 7 bases and J gave up 3 bases, with 19 bases separating them. The CDR3 contains 15 residues. Germline CDR1 is MNHEY and CDR2 is SVGAGI. The CDR3: CASTPRGGTGYEQYF. Here the CDR3 DNA reads TGTGCCAGCACCCCGAGGGGGGGGACAGGCTACGAGCAGTACTTC.

The chain combines TRBV10-1 with TRBJ2-3; no firm D call. Germline assignment: CDR1 WNHNN and CDR2 SYGVQD (reference sequence). V lost 9 bases, J lost 6 bases, and 22 bases lay in between. The CDR3 covers 15 residues. The CDR3: CARGIVERTRDTQYF. The DNA of the CDR3 is TGCGCCAGAGGCATCGTCGAACGCACGCGGGATACGCAGTATTTT.

The genes are TRBV7-9 and TRBJ1-4, with TRBD1 matching 8 bases. Germline lookup yields CDR1 SEHNR and CDR2 FQNEAQ (reference sequence). The CDR3 extends over 14 amino acids. V gave up 5 bases and J gave up 4 bases; unmatched junction bases: 3. In DNA, the CDR3 is TGTGCCAGCAGCAAGACAGGGGTTAATGAAAAACTGTTTTTT. Protein: CASSKTGVNEKLFF.

The chain employs TRBV21-1 and TRBJ2-2; TRBD1, as called in the table, went unchecked against the DNA. TRBV21-1 counts as a pseudogene. The length of the CDR3 is 19 residues. CDR3 in amino acids: CASSKEARGNGSNTGELFF. DNA for the CDR3: TGTGCCAGCAGCAAAGAGGCCAGGGGGAACGGGTCGAACACCGGGGAGCTGTTTTTT.

The chain uses TRBV6-1 and TRBJ2-7; 9 bases fit TRBD2. Germline-derived CDR1 and CDR2 are MNHNS and SASEGT. The V and J ends lost 7 bases and 1 base, in that order; junction bases with no gene match: 5. The CDR3 length is 14 residues. CDR3 loop: CASTAGGPSYEQYF. Written as DNA, the CDR3 is TGTGCCAGCACCGCGGGGGGGCCGTCCTACGAGCAGTACTTC.

The CDR3 coding sequence is TGTGCCAGCAGCTTAGGGCAGGTTACTAACTATGGCTACACCTTC. Translated, it gives CASSLGQVTNYGYTF. The gene calls are TRBV7-9 and TRBJ1-2, with D hard to call. Deletions cut 1 base from V and 0 bases from J, with 9 bases between. Germline V lookup: CDR1 SEHNR, CDR2 FQNEAQ (reference sequence). The CDR3 runs 15 residues.

V usage is TRBV7-2 and J usage is TRBJ2-3, with 7 bases identical to TRBD2. With V trimmed by 6 bases and J by 4 bases, 10 bases remained unmatched. From germline, CDR1 is SGHTA and CDR2 FQGNSA. This CDR3 is 15 amino acids long. CDR3 sequence: CASRLGGGMSDTQYF. DNA for the CDR3: TGTGCCAGCAGGCTGGGCGGGGGTATGTCAGATACGCAGTATTTT.

The rearrangement links TRBV6-4 to TRBJ1-5; D gene unclear. The CDR3 spans 15 residues. Trimming left V 5 bases short and J 0 bases short, with 11 bases between. Germline V lookup: CDR1 MRHNA, CDR2 SNTAGT. The CDR3 coding sequence is TGTGCCAGCAGTCCAGTTTCATATAGCAATCAGCCCCAGCATTTT. It codes for CASSPVSYSNQPQHF.

V and J are TRBV5-4 and TRBJ2-5, with 10 bases fitting TRBD1. The CDR3 runs 13 residues. Trimming cost V 5 bases and J 11 bases; bases outside gene matches: 9. The V gene's germline CDR1 is SGHNT and CDR2 YYREEE (reference sequence). The CDR3 region has the DNA TGTGCCAGCAGGGACGGGACAGGGGCACGTCAGTACTTC. It yields the protein CASRDGTGARQYF.

This clone has more than one count but fewer than ten. This chain joins TRBV6-6 and TRBJ2-1; 8 bases map to TRBD1. The CDR3 consists of 16 residues. Germline V gene sequence: CDR1 MNHNY, CDR2 SVGAGI (reference sequence). Trimming removed 7 bases from V and 1 base from J; junction bases left unmatched: 9. CDR3: CASTPTDRESYNEQFF. In nucleotides, the CDR3 is TGTGCCAGCACCCCTACGGACAGGGAGTCCTACAATGAGCAGTTCTTC.

The CDR3 sequence: CASSYGPVYPMYF. The CDR3 DNA is TGTGCCAGCAGTTATGGGCCCGTATATCCGATGTACTTC. The chain couples TRBV6-5 to TRBJ2-7, with D unclear. Per germline, CDR1 MNHEY and CDR2 SVGAGI. V was cut by 3 bases and J by 12 bases, with 18 bases left in between. The CDR3 loop spans 13 amino acids.

The chain combines TRBV6-6 with TRBJ1-1, with 7 bases that match TRBD1. This CDR3 has 15 amino acids. Germline V gene lookup returns CDR1 MNHNY and CDR2 SVGAGI (reference sequence). Trimming cost V 1 base and J 6 bases; bases outside gene matches: 8. DNA for the CDR3: TGTGCCAGCAGTTACTTGAGGGGGCGGGCAGCTGAAGCTTTCTTT. Translating it yields CASSYLRGRAAEAFF.

The chain joins TRBV4-1 to TRBJ2-2; perhaps TRBD1 as D (5 bases). The CDR3 covers 16 residues. CDR1 and CDR2 from the germline V gene are MGHRA and YSYEKL. V lost 4 bases and J lost 0, with 12 bases in between. CDR3 residues: CASSRSRVPNTGELFF. The CDR3 DNA reads as TGCGCCAGCAGCCGATCCAGGGTCCCGAACACCGGGGAGCTGTTTTTT.

The V call is TRBV4-2, the J call TRBJ2-1, with TRBD2 matching over 7 bases. The CDR3 covers 17 residues. Germline loops: CDR1 LGHNA, CDR2 YNFKEQ. The V and J ends lost 0 bases and 0 bases, in that order; junction bases with no gene match: 5. In DNA, the CDR3 is TGTGCCAGCAGCCAAGATAGGGAGGGTGTCTCCTACAATGAGCAGTTCTTC. Protein sequence: CASSQDREGVSYNEQFF.

The V gene is TRBV27, the J gene TRBJ2-7; D possibly corresponds to TRBD2 (6 bases). Germline V CDR1 and CDR2: MNHEY, SMNVEV (reference sequence). V lost 4 bases, J lost 5 bases, and 21 bases lay in between. The CDR3 extends over 16 amino acids. The CDR3 reads CASSSLLLSRGNEQYF. CDR3 nucleotide sequence: TGTGCCAGCAGTTCCCTCCTATTATCTCGGGGGAACGAGCAGTACTTC.

The chain couples TRBV5-4 to TRBJ1-3; D unclear. The CDR3 has 14 residues. Trimming removed 4 bases from V and 0 bases from J, with 8 bases in between. Germline V gene data show CDR1 as SGHNT and CDR2 as YYREEE (reference sequence). The DNA of the CDR3 is TGTGCCAGCAGCCGAAGAGACTCTGGAAACACCATATATTTT. Protein sequence: CASSRRDSGNTIYF. The whole variable domain, filled in from reference TRBV5-4 and TRBJ1-3, reads ETGVTQSPTHLIKTRGQQVTLRCSSQSGHNTVSWYQQALGQGPQFIFQYYREEENGRGNFPPRFSGLQFPNYSSELNVNALELDDSALYLCASSRRDSGNTIYFGEGSWLTVV.

The gene calls are TRBV12-5 and TRBJ1-2, with a weak D call TRBD1 (6 bases). The V end lost 5 bases, the J end lost 8 bases, and 21 bases lay between the germline ends. The CDR3 covers 15 residues. From germline, CDR1 is LGHNT and CDR2 FRNRAP. CDR3: CASGLEGPQGRGYTF. CDR3 bases: TGTGCTAGTGGTCTCGAGGGCCCACAGGGAAGAGGCTACACCTTC.

The chain carries TRBV5-1 and TRBJ1-3; 9 nucleotides agree with TRBD1. The germline gives CDR1 SGHRS, CDR2 YFSETQ. The CDR3 has 15 residues. Losses at the gene ends were 2 bases for V and 3 bases for J; bases not matched to a gene: 3. As DNA, the CDR3 is TGCGCCAGCAGCTTAAGACAGGGGGTTGGAAACACCATATATTTT. It specifies CASSLRQGVGNTIYF.

The chain is built from TRBV5-1 and TRBJ2-5, with 8 bases identical to TRBD2. Germline assignment: CDR1 SGHRS and CDR2 YFSETQ. V trimming: 4 bases; J trimming: 1 base; junction bases outside the gene matches: 9. This CDR3 has 16 amino acids. The CDR3 DNA reads as TGCGCCAGCAGCCCCCGAAGCGGGGGATCCCAAGAGACCCAGTACTTC. Protein: CASSPRSGGSQETQYF. Full variable domain (missing parts from reference TRBV5-1 and TRBJ2-5): KAGVTQTPRYLIKTRGQQVTLSCSPISGHRSVSWYQQTPGQGLQFLFEYFSETQRNKGNFPGRFSGRQFSNSRSEMNVSTLELGDSALYLCASSPRSGGSQETQYFGPGTRLLVL.

V and J are TRBV6-5 and TRBJ1-1; D may be TRBD1 (6 bases). Germline assignment: CDR1 MNHEY and CDR2 SVGAGI. The CDR3 sequence is 14 residues long. Trimming took 8 bases from V and 1 from J, leaving 14 bases between them. DNA for the CDR3: TGTGCCAGCTCCTCTAGCAGGGGGAACACTGAAGCTTTCTTT. It encodes CASSSSRGNTEAFF.

This rearrangement joins TRBV5-6 to TRBJ1-2; perhaps TRBD1 as D (6 bases). This CDR3 has 15 residues. With 4 bases removed from V and 1 base from J, the gap between germline ends came to 14 bases. The germline gives CDR1 SGHDT, CDR2 YYEEEE. CDR3 region: CASSLGHLINYGYTF. Here the CDR3 DNA reads TGTGCCAGCAGCCTGGGACACCTGATTAACTATGGCTACACCTTC.

The J gene is TRBJ1-2, the V gene TRBV15; D is uncertain. Trimming removed 0 bases at V and 4 bases at J, with 6 bases between. The CDR3 length is 13 residues. CDR1 and CDR2 from the germline V gene are LNHNV and YYDKDF (reference sequence). The CDR3 is CATSREHSYGYTF. The CDR3 DNA is TGTGCCACCAGCAGAGAGCATAGCTATGGCTACACCTTC.

This clone was counted a single time. V usage is TRBV9 and J usage is TRBJ2-3; D possibly corresponds to TRBD2 (6 bases). Looked up from germline, CDR1 is SGDLS and CDR2 is YYNGEE. The CDR3 loop spans 16 amino acids. V dropped 0 bases and J dropped 7 bases, with 18 bases sitting between them. The CDR3: CASSVGRGLQQHTQYF. Here the CDR3 DNA reads TGTGCCAGCAGCGTAGGGCGCGGACTACAGCAACATACGCAGTATTTT. Full variable domain (outside the CDR3, taken from reference TRBV9 and TRBJ2-3): DSGVTQTPKHLITATGQRVTLRCSPRSGDLSVYWYQQSLDQGLQFLIQYYNGEERAKGNILERFSAQQFPDLHSELNLSSLELGDSALYFCASSVGRGLQQHTQYFGPGTRLTVL.

V usage is TRBV28 and J usage is TRBJ1-5; D not resolved. CDR1 and CDR2 from the germline V gene are MDHEN and SYDVKM. The germline V and J ends were trimmed by 5 bases and 1 base, with 15 bases remaining between them. This CDR3 is 16 amino acids long. CDR3 protein: CASSLPFTASNQPQHF. The CDR3 bases are TGTGCCAGCAGTCTTCCCTTCACAGCCAGCAATCAGCCCCAGCATTTT.

V is TRBV4-3 and J is TRBJ2-2; 10 nucleotides match TRBD1. Trimming cost V 1 base and J 2 bases; bases outside gene matches: 4. Germline CDR1 and CDR2: LGHNA and YSLEER. CDR3 length: 17 residues. The CDR3 spells CASSQVGTGANTGELFF. The CDR3 DNA reads TGCGCCAGCAGCCAAGTTGGGACAGGGGCCAACACCGGGGAGCTGTTTTTT.

CDR3 nucleotides: TGTGCCACAGGGACAGGGATTAACACTGAAGCTTTCTTT. Residues: CATGTGINTEAFF. The chain links TRBV10-3 to TRBJ1-1; 9 positions match TRBD1. The CDR3 extends over 13 amino acids. J lost 2 bases, V lost 10 bases, and 5 bases had no gene match. CDR1 is ENHRY, CDR2 SYGVKD, per germline.

V is TRBV7-9 and J is TRBJ2-1; 15 bases are a match to TRBD2. V trimming: 4 bases; J trimming: 1 base; junction bases outside the gene matches: 8. Germline CDR1 and CDR2: SEHNR and FQNEAQ (reference sequence). The CDR3 runs to 19 residues. CDR3 sequence reads: CASSSRTSGGGGSYNEQFF. The CDR3 DNA is TGTGCCAGCAGCTCCCGGACTAGCGGGGGGGGAGGATCCTACAATGAGCAGTTCTTC.

The gene calls are TRBV4-1 and TRBJ1-5; D gene uncertain. The CDR3 is 14 amino acids. Trimming removed 3 bases from V and 7 bases from J, with 13 bases in between. Per the germline V gene, CDR1 is MGHRA and CDR2 is YSYEKL. DNA for the CDR3: TGCGCCAGCAGCCAGGGCTCGGCAACCCAGCCCCAGCATTTT. As protein: CASSQGSATQPQHF.

This chain connects TRBV7-2 to TRBJ2-1; the match to TRBD1 covers 7 bases. This CDR3 is built from 18 residues. Germline V CDR1 and CDR2: SGHTA, FQGNSA. The junction had 13 bases not matched to a gene; V was cut back by 5 bases and J by 0 bases. The CDR3 DNA reads TGTGCCAGCAGCGCCCAACCGGGGACAGCAGGCTCCTACAATGAGCAGTTCTTC. This translates into CASSAQPGTAGSYNEQFF.

The chain uses TRBV6-6 and TRBJ2-5, with TRBD1 identical over 7 bases. Trimming removed 0 bases from V and 1 base from J; junction bases left unmatched: 2. Germline CDR1 MNHNY, CDR2 SVGAGI (reference sequence). The CDR3 contains 15 residues. The CDR3 sequence: CASSYSGDSQETQYF. The CDR3 bases are TGTGCCAGCAGTTACTCTGGGGACAGCCAAGAGACCCAGTACTTC.

The chain is built from TRBV15 and TRBJ1-5; D uncertain. The CDR3 runs to 15 residues. V lost 3 bases and J 5 bases, leaving 14 bases between the germline ends. CDR1 is LNHNV and CDR2 is YYDKDF in the germline V gene (reference sequence). For the CDR3, the DNA is TGTGCCACCAGCAGGGCCACTCAGGACTATCAGCCCCAGCATTTT. This gives the protein CATSRATQDYQPQHF.